This T cell receptor (beta chain) emerged from a study of response to subunit inactivated influenza vaccine. The CDR3 runs to 15 residues. Trimming removed 4 bases at V and 0 bases at J, with 11 bases between. Germline CDR1 SGHAT, CDR2 FQNNGV. Via MiXCR, TCRdb re-called the RT-PCR reads, giving one row per CDR3 protein. In the table there are fewer than 700,000 distinct CDR3 sequences, roughly 13% of which are singletons. Study findings and constraints: Few additional T cells are recruited per seasonal influenza vaccination, authors suggested.

To note about this clonotype: The antigen is not known.

The rearrangement joins TRBV11-2 to TRBJ2-3; D perhaps matches TRBD1 (5 bases). This TCR came from a man in his forties or fifties who received an inactivated influenza vaccine. The source material was PBMCs from blood, sampled about 40 days after vaccination. In DNA, the CDR3 is TGTGCCAGCAGCTCGACAGTACCTAGCACAGATACGCAGTATTTT. The encoded protein is CASSSTVPSTDTQYF.